These 9 T cell receptor beta chains came from one sample sequenced in a study of radiotherapy plus CTLA-4 blockade in lung cancer. Data came from immunoSEQ multiplex PCR; TCRdb stores just in-frame clones and leaves some out. The table records 50,000 to 70,000 clones, 70% to 80% of them present only once. Source: peripheral blood, taken from a patient treated with radiotherapy plus ipilimumab. The receptors were sampled from a human donor with non-small cell lung cancer who had a partial response to radiotherapy plus ipilimumab.

This clone has just one count. The chain has TRBV19 and TRBJ1-1; D remains unclear. CDR1 is LNHDA, CDR2 SQIVND, per germline (reference sequence). This CDR3 has 14 residues. V gave up 7 bases and J gave up 1 base, with 13 bases separating them. CDR3 sequence reads: CASTPIGRNTEAFF. As DNA, the CDR3 is TGTGCCAGTACCCCGATTGGGAGGAACACTGAAGCTTTCTTT.

The V and J genes are TRBV6-5 and TRBJ1-1; weak D call: TRBD1 (5 bases). This CDR3 region has 14 residues. V was pared by 7 bases and J by 2 bases, with 14 bases between. Per the germline V gene, CDR1 is MNHEY and CDR2 is SVGAGI. The CDR3 DNA reads TGTGCCAGCACCTCACGGGGGGGTAACACTGAAGCTTTCTTT. Its translation is CASTSRGGNTEAFF.

The J gene is TRBJ1-1, the V gene TRBV6-5; D is perhaps TRBD1 (5 bases). From germline, CDR1 is MNHEY and CDR2 SVGAGI. Trimming stripped 1 base from V and 6 bases from J, with 12 bases between. The CDR3 is 14 amino acids. Here the CDR3 reads CASSYFGGEAEAFF. Here the CDR3 DNA reads TGTGCCAGCAGTTACTTCGGGGGGGAGGCTGAAGCTTTCTTT.

This clone was seen once. V gene TRBV2 combines with J gene TRBJ2-5; TRBD2 agrees at 10 bases. Germline V gene data show CDR1 as SNHLY and CDR2 as FYNNEI. V dropped 10 bases and J dropped 2; count of bases not matched to a gene: 7. The CDR3 is 14 amino acids. CDR3 residues: CAIKLLAGQETQYF. The CDR3 DNA reads as TGTGCCATCAAACTACTAGCGGGACAAGAGACCCAGTACTTC.

The chain employs TRBV5-7 and TRBJ2-2, with TRBD1 matching over 9 bases. TRBV5-7 is marked as an open reading frame, function uncertain. V was pared by 1 base and J by 4 bases, with 2 bases of the junction left unmatched. The CDR3 has 15 residues. CDR3 bases: TGTGCCAGCAGCTTGAGGGACAGGGCCACCGGGGAGCTGTTTTTT. This codes for CASSLRDRATGELFF.

This chain connects TRBV7-8 to TRBJ2-3, with TRBD2 identical over 10 bases. The CDR3 length is 14 residues. V lost 8 bases, J lost 4 bases, and 6 bases stayed unmatched. Germline V lookup: CDR1 SGHVS, CDR2 FQNEAQ. CDR3 in DNA: TGTGCCAGCGCGAGGGGACTAGCGTCAGATACGCAGTATTTT. Its translation: CASARGLASDTQYF.

The chain is built from TRBV5-4 and TRBJ1-2; TRBD1 agrees at 11 bases. V gave up 3 bases and J gave up 4 bases; unmatched junction bases: 5. CDR1 and CDR2 from the germline V gene are SGHNT and YYREEE (reference sequence). The length of the CDR3 is 15 residues. CDR3 in DNA: TGTGCCAGCAGCTCCACCGGGACAGGGGGCTATGGCTACACCTTC. Encoded protein: CASSSTGTGGYGYTF. Supplemented by reference TRBV5-4 and TRBJ1-2, the full variable domain reads ETGVTQSPTHLIKTRGQQVTLRCSSQSGHNTVSWYQQALGQGPQFIFQYYREEENGRGNFPPRFSGLQFPNYSSELNVNALELDDSALYLCASSSTGTGGYGYTFGSGTRLTVV.

The chain has TRBV19 and TRBJ2-2; TRBD2 aligns across 14 bases. Germline loops: CDR1 LNHDA, CDR2 SQIVND (reference sequence). The V gene end was trimmed by 6 bases and the J gene end by 2 bases; junction bases not matched to a gene: 11. The CDR3 length is 19 residues. This CDR3 is CASRKGTTSGGGNTGELFF. DNA for the CDR3: TGTGCCAGTAGGAAAGGGACGACTAGCGGGGGGGGAAACACCGGGGAGCTGTTTTTT.

The chain combines TRBV6-5 with TRBJ1-4, with 9 bases matching TRBD1. CDR3 length equals 15 residues. V lost 0 bases, J lost 5 bases, and 1 base stayed unmatched. The germline V gene encodes CDR1 MNHEY and CDR2 SVGAGI. The CDR3 here is CASSYSTGGNEKLFF. CDR3 coding DNA: TGTGCCAGCAGTTACTCGACAGGGGGGAATGAAAAACTGTTTTTT.